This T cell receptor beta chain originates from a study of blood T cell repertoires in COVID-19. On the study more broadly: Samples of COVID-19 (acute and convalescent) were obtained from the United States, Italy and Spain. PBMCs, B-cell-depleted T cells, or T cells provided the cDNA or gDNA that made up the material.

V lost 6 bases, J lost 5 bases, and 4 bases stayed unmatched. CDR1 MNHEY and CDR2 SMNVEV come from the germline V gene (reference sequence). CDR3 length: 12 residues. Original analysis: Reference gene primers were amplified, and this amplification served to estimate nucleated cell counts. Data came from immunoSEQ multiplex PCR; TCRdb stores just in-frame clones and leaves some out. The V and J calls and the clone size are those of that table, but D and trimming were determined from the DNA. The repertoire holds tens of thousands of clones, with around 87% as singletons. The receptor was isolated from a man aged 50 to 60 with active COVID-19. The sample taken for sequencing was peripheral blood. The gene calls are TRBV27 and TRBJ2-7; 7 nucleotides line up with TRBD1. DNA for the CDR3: TGTGCCAGCAGACAGGGGTGGAACGAGCAGTACTTC. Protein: CASRQGWNEQYF.